This entry is about one T cell receptor (beta chain). This clone was seen only once. What antigen it recognizes has not been identified. No much larger clone is present one base from it, and per-base qualities are unavailable. The time point label of this sample denotes: after neoadjuvant nivolumab, at surgical resection. Patients were newly diagnosed with stage II-IVA oral cavity squamous cell carcinoma and had received no prior systemic or radiation treatment. The cohort consisted of patients with HPV-negative, locally advanced oral cavity squamous cell carcinoma. Peripheral blood mononuclear cells were analyzed directly, without maintenance or expansion in culture. The samples were drawn from a longitudinal correlative study tied to a single-arm phase II trial testing neoadjuvant nivolumab in oral cavity squamous cell carcinoma. Subject-matched pre- and post-treatment PBMCs and tumors from three responders and three non-responders were subjected to genomic DNA-based TCRbeta sequencing. Peripheral blood mononuclear cells were collected before nivolumab treatment and were collected again after treatment, at the time of surgery. Genomic DNA was isolated from PBMCs using the Maxwell RSC DNA from Cells kit.

These data come from a study of neoadjuvant anti-PD-1 for oral cavity cancer (dated by TCRdb to the early 2020s). In the study overall: Patients mostly received three to four biweekly doses of nivolumab at 3 mg/kg before curative-intent surgical resection. For patients who did not progress, a fourth nivolumab dose was given around day 43, followed by definitive surgical resection on days 50-56. Responders were defined as patients with complete response, partial response or stable disease by RECIST 1.1; non-responders were defined as patients with progression. The parent correlative cohort included some twelve patients, with an approximately 34% response rate.

Clipping removes 3 bases from V and 5 bases from J, with 6 as the unmatched junction base count. From its cysteine to its phenylalanine, the CDR3 spans 15 amino acids. CDR3 DNA is the only sequence kept; it has 45 bases, read in frame from the first base. The germline V gene yields MGHRA for CDR1 and YSYEKL for CDR2. Results the study describes overall, beyond this receptor: After neoadjuvant nivolumab, non-responders showed significantly higher T cell clonality (Gini index) in PBMCs than responders did. Higher pretreatment blood TCRbeta clonality and lower post-treatment tumor TCRbeta clonality were correlated with higher pretreatment blood Treg/Th17 ratios. Only a few patients per response group were included in the TCR analyses, and the authors called for validation in larger cohorts.

For deep sequencing of PBMC libraries, mostly 450 to 600 ng of input genomic DNA was used, and six replicates were run per sample. TCRbeta libraries were prepared with the immunoSEQ hsTCRbeta kit according to the manufacturer's instructions. An Illumina NovaSeq 6000 S4 flow cell was used to sequence the final libraries, which had first been combined to 3 nM. The published analysis was carried out like this. The immunoSEQ Analyzer handled quality control and preprocessing of the raw data. The analysis was limited to productive rearrangements, and each clonotype was defined by a unique CDR3 amino acid sequence. Repertoire clonality was estimated as the Gini-Simpson index, which was calculated using the R package tcR. Gini indices were compared with Student's t test, and associations with tumor size change were assessed by Pearson correlation. TCRdb carries this immuneACCESS record with in-frame sequences only. Its versions omit some clonotypes, under half of them owing to an unresolved V gene in the studies checked, with the rest unexplained. V, J and clone size are those of that table, while D and trimming were read from the DNA. The table for this sample lists 9,500 to 15,000 clones; 71% of them were counted only once. The ten largest make up 2% to 3% of the sample.

The TCR comes from a person aged 35 to 85 with oral cavity squamous cell carcinoma. The sample was PBMCs, taken after nivolumab (anti-PD-1) treatment. The V and J segments used are TRBV4-1 and TRBJ1-5, and TRBD1 matches 8 of the central bases. Here the CDR3 is given as CASSQGLTGDQPQHF. The sequenced DNA: TGCGCCAGCAGCCAGGGCCTGACAGGGGATCAGCCCCAGCATTTT.